These T cell receptor beta chains were read from a single sample in a study of T cells in Graves' hyperthyroidism and ophthalmopathy. TCRdb re-called the multiplex PCR reads through MiXCR, storing one row per CDR3 protein. The data contain hundreds of thousands of distinct CDR3 sequences, roughly a third of them seen just once; the ten biggest clones take up less than 35%. The sample comprised blood. All receptors derive from a woman in her thirties or forties with Graves' hyperthyroidism. The CDR3 runs from the conserved cysteine through the conserved F or W. Each record gives: clone size, D gene, J gene, V gene, CDR3 DNA, CDR3 protein. The D gene is left open where the match is weak. Part of the rows lack a size; the others show once, few, many or a class for expanded clones.

few	-	TRBJ2-2	TRBV12-3/TRBV12-4	TGTGCCAGCAGGAACCCCGGGACCGAGAACACCGGGGAGCTGTTTTTT	CASRNPGTENTGELFF
-	TRBD2	TRBJ2-7	TRBV25-1	TGTGCCAGCAGTTACAGCGGGAGGGCTGGCGAGCAGTACTTC	CASSYSGRAGEQYF
many	-	TRBJ2-7	TRBV7-2	TGTGCCAGCAGCAGCACCGGGACTCAAGCCTACGAGCAGTACTTC	CASSSTGTQAYEQYF
many	TRBD2	TRBJ2-5	TRBV24-1	TGTGCCACCAGTGGCCCCCCGGGACTAGCGGGAGGGACACAGTACTTC	CATSGPPGLAGGTQYF
few	-	TRBJ1-1	TRBV19	TGTGCCAGTACCCAGCGGGGAGGGAACACTGAAGCTTTCTTT	CASTQRGGNTEAFF
few	-	TRBJ2-5	TRBV10-3	TGTGCCATCAGTGAACGGTCAGGACCCCGCGAGACCCAGTACTTC	CAISERSGPRETQYF
-	TRBD1	TRBJ1-1	TRBV10-3	TGTGCCATCATACGGGACAGGGAGGACAGCACTGAAGCTTTCTTT	CAIIRDREDSTEAFF
few	-	TRBJ2-5	TRBV7-9	TGTGCCAGCAGCTTAGAAGGGGTACGTCAGACCCAGTACTTC	CASSLEGVRQTQYF
-	TRBD1	TRBJ2-7	TRBV5-1	TGCGCCAGCAGCCCTAGCCGTGGACAGGGGGCTTGGGACGAGCAGTACTTC	CASSPSRGQGAWDEQYF
many	-	TRBJ2-5	TRBV7-8	TGTGCCAGCAGCTTAGGGGCAGGGGATGAGACCCAGTACTTC	CASSLGAGDETQYF
few	TRBD1	TRBJ1-3	TRBV6-6	TGTGCCAGCAGTACCCGGGACAGCTCCTCTGGAAACACCATATATTTT	CASSTRDSSSGNTIYF
many	TRBD1	TRBJ1-5	TRBV2	TGTGCCAGCAGTGGACAGGGGATTCAGCCCCAGCATTTT	CASSGQGIQPQHF
-	-	TRBJ2-5	TRBV9	TGTGCCAGCAGCGTACGACAAAGGAATGGAGAGACCCAGTACTTC	CASSVRQRNGETQYF
many	-	TRBJ1-5	TRBV10-2	TGCGCCAGCACCAGTGCCAGGGGCAATCAGCCCCAGCATTTT	CASTSARGNQPQHF
-	-	TRBJ1-2	TRBV28	TGTGCCAGCAGCATCGAAGGGGCGCACTATGGCTACACCTTC	CASSIEGAHYGYTF
many	TRBD2	TRBJ2-5	TRBV7-8	TGTGCCAGCAGCAGGACTAGCGGGGGGTTTCAAGAGACCCAGTACTTC	CASSRTSGGFQETQYF
many	-	TRBJ1-2	TRBV20-1	TGCAGTGCTAGAACCAACGGGGGGCCTAACTATGGCTACACCTTC	CSARTNGGPNYGYTF
-	TRBD1	TRBJ1-5	TRBV20-1	TGCAGTGCGATAACCTCCTTATTAGACAGGGAGATGAGCAATCAGCCCCAGCATTTT	CSAITSLLDREMSNQPQHF
once	-	TRBJ2-7	TRBV20-1	TGCAGTGCTAGAGTACCTTTTGGGGGGGCTAACTACGAGCAGTACTTC	CSARVPFGGANYEQYF
many	-	TRBJ2-6	TRBV4-3	TGCGCCAGCAGCCAAGAGCGACACTCTGGGGCCAACGTCCTGACTTTC	CASSQERHSGANVLTF
once	TRBD1	TRBJ1-6	TRBV25-1	TGTGCCAGCAGCCAACGATACAGGGGGGGCGTCGTCGATTCACCCCTCCACTTT	CASSQRYRGGVVDSPLHF
many	-	TRBJ1-1	TRBV25-1	TGTGCCAGCAGTACGCAGGGTGATACTGAAGCTTTCTTT	CASSTQGDTEAFF
-	-	TRBJ1-5	TRBV6-5	TGTGCCAGCAGTTACGGGGGCCCTAATCAGCCCCAGCATTTT	CASSYGGPNQPQHF
few	-	TRBJ1-5	TRBV5-5	TGTGCCAGCAGCTTGGCCGATAGGCAGCCCCAGCATTTT	CASSLADRQPQHF
-	-	TRBJ2-2	TRBV5-4	TGTGCCAGCAGCTCGAGATTGGGGCCCGGGGAGCTGTTTTTT	CASSSRLGPGELFF
-	-	TRBJ1-1	TRBV27	TGTGCCAGCAGTTTGGGAGCCCGTTCTCCTGAAGCTTTCTTT	CASSLGARSPEAFF
-	-	TRBJ1-5	TRBV4-1	TGCGCCAGCAGCAGTTTGGGGGGCAATCAGCCCCAGCATTTT	CASSSLGGNQPQHF
many	-	TRBJ2-2	TRBV2	TGTGCCAGCAGTGCAGGGGCCTACACCGGGGAGCTGTTTTTT	CASSAGAYTGELFF
-	-	TRBJ1-3	TRBV6-6	TGTGCCAGCAGTTCGCAGGGACGGCAGAACTCTGGAAACACCATATATTTT	CASSSQGRQNSGNTIYF
-	TRBD2	TRBJ2-5	TRBV19	TGTGCCAGCAGCTTAGAACTAGCGGGGGGGCTTCAAGAGACCCAGTACTTC	CASSLELAGGLQETQYF
many	TRBD1	TRBJ2-7	TRBV6-5	TGTGCCAGCAGCCCGATAGACAGGGGATGGGAGCAGTACTTC	CASSPIDRGWEQYF
many	-	TRBJ2-7	TRBV9	TGTGCCAGCAGCGAGGCACCAAACTACGAGCAGTACTTC	CASSEAPNYEQYF
many	-	TRBJ1-5	TRBV4-1	TGCGCCAGCAGTCAGACAGGTAATCAGCCCCAGCATTTT	CASSQTGNQPQHF
-	-	TRBJ1-4	TRBV20-1	TGCAGTGCTAGATTCAGGGGAAGTTCTCGAGAAAAACTGTTTTTT	CSARFRGSSREKLFF
-	-	TRBJ1-5	TRBV10-3	TGTGCCAGCAGTGCCCCGATGATCAATCAGCCCCAGCATTTT	CASSAPMINQPQHF
-	TRBD1	TRBJ1-6	TRBV5-5	TGCGCCAGCAGCACCCCCGGGACAGGACATTCACCCCTCCACTTT	CASSTPGTGHSPLHF
once	-	TRBJ1-2	TRBV29-1	TGCAGCAGTTTGGACAGAATCTATGGCTACACCTTC	CSSLDRIYGYTF
many	-	TRBJ1-2	TRBV9	TGTGCCAGCAGCGTAGGGGAGTTTTATGGCTACACCTTC	CASSVGEFYGYTF
few	TRBD2	TRBJ2-5	TRBV27	TGTGCCAGCAGTTTAACCCCACTAGCGGGGTCGAAGACCCAGTACTTC	CASSLTPLAGSKTQYF
once	-	TRBJ1-2	TRBV10-3	TGTGCCATCAACTCGGACAGTGGCACTAACTATGGCTACACCTTC	CAINSDSGTNYGYTF
few	TRBD1	TRBJ2-5	TRBV9	TGTGCCAGCAGCAAACCCGGGACAGGGCTGGAGACCCAGTACTTC	CASSKPGTGLETQYF
-	-	TRBJ1-3	TRBV10-3	TGTGCCACCGGGGTTGGGGCCCCAGGGGTGGCTGGAAACACCATATATTTT	CATGVGAPGVAGNTIYF
-	TRBD2	TRBJ2-5	TRBV10-3	TGTGCCAGCAGTGTCGGCGGGAGTGCGGAGACCCAGTACTTC	CASSVGGSAETQYF
-	TRBD1	TRBJ2-6	TRBV10-3	TGTGCCATCAGTGACAAAGGGACAGGGGGTTTC	CAISDKGTGGF
many	-	TRBJ1-4	TRBV29-1	TGCAGCGTACGAGGGGGAAATGAAAAACTGTTTTTT	CSVRGGNEKLFF